This TCR beta chain comes out of a study of T cells expressing NK-cell markers. Across the whole study: There were seven HCMV-seropositive donors and one seronegative donor among the eight sequenced.

The CDR3 extends over 13 amino acids. Points on this clonotype: The antigen is undetermined.

The study, taken as a whole, reports: A handful of donors' CD3+CD56-NKG2C+ cells were dominated by the same clonotypes. Nothing established the HCMV specificity of expanded NKG2C+ T cell clones. In several donors, dominant CD3+CD56+NKG2C+ clonotypes ranked among the top 10 CD8+ clonotypes.

TCRdb reprocessed the 5' RACE reads and keeps a single row for each CDR3 protein, giving no DNA. The sample shows about 140,000 distinct CDR3 sequences, and roughly 12% sits with its ten largest clones. The sequenced sample was blood T cells: a sorted CD56 or NKG2C T cell subset, CD4+ or CD8+ T cells, or bulk PBMC T cells (not recorded which). The chain employs TRBV12-3 or TRBV12-4 and TRBJ1-1; the D call of TRBD1 rests on TCRdb alone, since no DNA is present to check it. The TCR was taken from a man aged 18 to 29 in good health. CDR3 region: CASSFPRGPEAFF.